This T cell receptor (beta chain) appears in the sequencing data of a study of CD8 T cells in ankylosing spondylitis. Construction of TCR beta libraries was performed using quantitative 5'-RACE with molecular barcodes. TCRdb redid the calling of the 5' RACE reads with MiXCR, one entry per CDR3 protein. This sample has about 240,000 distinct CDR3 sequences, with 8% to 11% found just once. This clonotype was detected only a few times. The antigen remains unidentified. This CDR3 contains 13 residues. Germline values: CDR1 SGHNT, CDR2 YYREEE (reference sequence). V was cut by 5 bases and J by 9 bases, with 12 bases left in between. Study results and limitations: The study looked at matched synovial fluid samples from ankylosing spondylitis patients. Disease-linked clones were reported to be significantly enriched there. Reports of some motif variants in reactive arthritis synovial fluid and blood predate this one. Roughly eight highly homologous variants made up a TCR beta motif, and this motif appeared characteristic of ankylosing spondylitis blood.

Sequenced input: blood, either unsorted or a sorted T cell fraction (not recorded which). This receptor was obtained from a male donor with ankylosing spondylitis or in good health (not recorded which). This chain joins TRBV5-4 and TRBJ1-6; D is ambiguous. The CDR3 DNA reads TGTGCCAGCAGTTTTGGGCCTACTTCACCCCTCCACTTT. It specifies CASSFGPTSPLHF.